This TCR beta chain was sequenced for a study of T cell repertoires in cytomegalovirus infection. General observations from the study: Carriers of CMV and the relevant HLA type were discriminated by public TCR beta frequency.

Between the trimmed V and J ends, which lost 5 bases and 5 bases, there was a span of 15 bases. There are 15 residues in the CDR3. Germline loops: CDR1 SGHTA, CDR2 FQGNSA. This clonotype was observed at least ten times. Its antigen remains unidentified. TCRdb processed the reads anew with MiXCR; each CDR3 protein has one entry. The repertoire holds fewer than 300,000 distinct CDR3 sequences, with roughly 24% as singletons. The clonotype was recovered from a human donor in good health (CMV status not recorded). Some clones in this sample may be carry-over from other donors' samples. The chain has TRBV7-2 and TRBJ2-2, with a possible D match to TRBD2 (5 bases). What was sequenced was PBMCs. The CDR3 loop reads CASSATGIITGELFF. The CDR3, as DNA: TGTGCCAGCAGCGCAACGGGAATTATAACCGGGGAGCTGTTTTTT.